This T cell receptor (beta chain) was captured by sequencing in a study of response to subunit inactivated influenza vaccine (dated by TCRdb to 2016 to 2019). Background for the entire study: Deep quantitative profiling of the T cell receptor repertoire was used in the study to follow responses to a trivalent subunit inactivated influenza vaccine. Paper-wide results and their limitations: The authors suggested that each seasonal influenza vaccination may recruit only a limited number of new T cells.

The method behind the library was RT-PCR. The listed sequencing device is Illumina HiSeq 2500. Through fastp at Q25 and MiXCR, TCRdb rebuilt clones from the public reads, retaining in-frame beta chains. Entries are consolidated by CDR3 protein sequence, retaining the most common genes and DNA. The sample records 500,000 to 600,000 distinct CDR3 sequences, around 11% of which are singletons. The ten largest make up roughly 11% of the sample. CDR1 and CDR2, per the germline V gene, are MDHEN and SYDVKM. V is pruned by 4 bases and J by 6 bases, leaving 9 bases of the junction without a gene match. From the cysteine up to the phenylalanine, the CDR3 has a length of 16 residues. Only the CDR3 region is kept as DNA, spanning 48 bases read in frame from base 1. As for this clonotype: Its recognized antigen is unknown. Base qualities are not recorded, but no much larger clone differs from it by a single base.

These sequences were also reported in another study, on T cells expressing NK-cell markers. As the second publication notes: 5'RACE template switching, by which a universal primer site and unique molecular identifiers were added, was used to make TCR beta cDNA libraries. Three sorted T-cell subsets (CD3+CD56+NKG2C+, CD3+CD56+NKG2C- and CD3+CD56-NKG2C+) from fewer than 10 donors had their TCR beta-chain repertoires profiled. Seven of the eight sequenced donors were HCMV-seropositive and one was HCMV-seronegative. In several experiments an anti-gammadeltaTCR antibody was added to restrict sorting to alphabetaTCR-expressing T cells. In 5 to 7 donors, the dominant CD3+CD56+NKG2C+ clonotypes were found to rank among the top 10 CD8+ clonotypes and to make up roughly 1.0-7.5% of CD8+ T cells. Those dominant clonotypes were again the most abundant among CD3+CD56-NKG2C+ cells in a handful of donors, at about 28.3-65%. Whether the expanded NKG2C-expressing T cell clones were specific for HCMV antigens was left unclear. The eight sequenced donors were randomly selected healthy volunteers, three men and five women. To determine HCMV serostatus, a commercial ELISA kit was used to detect HCMV-specific IgG in serum. Peripheral blood mononuclear cells were isolated from blood by Ficoll density gradient centrifugation. Bulk peripheral blood T-cell repertoires were additionally sequenced from unsorted PBMC for several donors. Synthesis of cDNA was primed from the TCR beta constant segment and was followed by two consecutive PCR amplification steps. Illumina HiSeq 2000/2500, MiSeq or NextSeq was used to sequence libraries as 2 x 150 bp reads. Reads were demultiplexed and grouped by UMI with MIGEC, and clonotypes were assembled and quantified with MiTCR. To exclude erroneous sequences, any TCR cDNA sequence not supported by at least two reads was discarded. The tcR package was used for downstream repertoire analysis, with clonotypes matched between fractions based on CDR3 nucleotide sequence plus V segment. Antigen specificity was annotated against VDJdb with VDJmatch, allowing one amino acid substitution in CDR3.

The TCR was taken from a man between 45 and 60 years old who received an inactivated influenza vaccine. Donor details come from another sample of the same person, matched by shared clones. The chain links TRBV28 with TRBJ2-3; 11 bases in the junction line up with TRBD2. This specimen consisted of PBMCs from blood, obtained on the day of vaccination. The CDR3 is CASSWNRLAGTDTQYF. Here is the DNA: TGTGCCAGCAGTTGGAATCGACTAGCGGGGACGGATACGCAGTATTTT.